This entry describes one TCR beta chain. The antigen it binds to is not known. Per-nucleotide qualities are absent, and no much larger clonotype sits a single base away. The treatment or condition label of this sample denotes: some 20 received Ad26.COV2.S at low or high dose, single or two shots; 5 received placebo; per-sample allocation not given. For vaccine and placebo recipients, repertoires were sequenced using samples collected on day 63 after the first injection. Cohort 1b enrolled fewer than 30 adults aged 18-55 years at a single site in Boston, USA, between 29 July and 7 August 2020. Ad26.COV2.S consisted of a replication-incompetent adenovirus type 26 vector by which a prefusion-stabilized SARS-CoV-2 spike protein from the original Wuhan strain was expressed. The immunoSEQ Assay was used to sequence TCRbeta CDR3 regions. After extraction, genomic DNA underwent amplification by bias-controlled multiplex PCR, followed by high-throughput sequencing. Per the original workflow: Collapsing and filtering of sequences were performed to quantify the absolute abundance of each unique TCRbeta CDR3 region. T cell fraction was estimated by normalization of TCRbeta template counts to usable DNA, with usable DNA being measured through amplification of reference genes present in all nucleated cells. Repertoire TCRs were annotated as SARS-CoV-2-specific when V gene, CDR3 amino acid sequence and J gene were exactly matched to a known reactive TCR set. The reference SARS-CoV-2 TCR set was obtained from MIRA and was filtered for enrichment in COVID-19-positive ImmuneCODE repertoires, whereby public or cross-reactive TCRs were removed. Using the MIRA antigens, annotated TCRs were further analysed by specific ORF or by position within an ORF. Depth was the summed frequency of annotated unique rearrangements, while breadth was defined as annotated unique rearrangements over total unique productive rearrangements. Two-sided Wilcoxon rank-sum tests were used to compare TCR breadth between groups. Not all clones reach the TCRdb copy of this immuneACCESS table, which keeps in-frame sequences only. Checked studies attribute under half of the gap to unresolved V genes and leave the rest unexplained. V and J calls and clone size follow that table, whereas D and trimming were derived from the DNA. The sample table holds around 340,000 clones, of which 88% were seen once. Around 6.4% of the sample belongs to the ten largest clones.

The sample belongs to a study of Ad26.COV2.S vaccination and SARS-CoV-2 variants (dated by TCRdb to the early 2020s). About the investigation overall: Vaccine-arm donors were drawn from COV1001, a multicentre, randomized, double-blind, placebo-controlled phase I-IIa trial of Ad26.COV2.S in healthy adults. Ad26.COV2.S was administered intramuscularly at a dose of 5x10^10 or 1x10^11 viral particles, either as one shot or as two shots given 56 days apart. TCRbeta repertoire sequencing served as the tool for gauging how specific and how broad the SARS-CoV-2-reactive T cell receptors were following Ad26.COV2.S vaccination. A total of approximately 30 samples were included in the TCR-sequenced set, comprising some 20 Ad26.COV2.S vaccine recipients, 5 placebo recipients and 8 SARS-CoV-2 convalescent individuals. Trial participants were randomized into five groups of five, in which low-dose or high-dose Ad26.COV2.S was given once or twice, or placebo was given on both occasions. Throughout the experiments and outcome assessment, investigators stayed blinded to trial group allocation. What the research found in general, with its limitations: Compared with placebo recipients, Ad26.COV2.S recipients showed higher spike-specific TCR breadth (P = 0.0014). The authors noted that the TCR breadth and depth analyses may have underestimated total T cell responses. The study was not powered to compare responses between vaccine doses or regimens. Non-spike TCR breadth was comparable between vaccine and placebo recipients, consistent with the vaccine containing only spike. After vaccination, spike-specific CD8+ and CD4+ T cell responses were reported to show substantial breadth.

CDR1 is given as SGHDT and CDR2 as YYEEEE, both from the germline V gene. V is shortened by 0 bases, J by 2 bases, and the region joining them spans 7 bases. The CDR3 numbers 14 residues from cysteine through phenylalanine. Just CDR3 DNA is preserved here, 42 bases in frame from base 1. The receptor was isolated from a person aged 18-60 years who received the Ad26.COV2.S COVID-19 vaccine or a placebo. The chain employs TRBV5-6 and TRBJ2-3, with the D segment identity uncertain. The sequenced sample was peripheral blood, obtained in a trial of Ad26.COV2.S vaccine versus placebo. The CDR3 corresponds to CASSLGRNTDTQYF. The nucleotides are TGTGCCAGCAGCTTGGGGCGGAACACAGATACGCAGTATTTT.